The source of this TCR beta chain is a study of vaccination effects on CD4 cells after COVID-19. The repertoire was sequenced with immunoSEQ multiplex PCR; TCRdb's copy has only in-frame clones and lacks some. Counted here are 20,000 to 30,000 clones, roughly 70% occurring once; the ten biggest clones make up more than 3%. The ViraFEST assay expanded antigen-specific CD4+ T cells with viral peptide pools before sequencing. Cells that had been cultured for approximately ten days were the source of isolated CD4+ T cells. All vaccine recipients tested negative for nucleocapsid antibodies and had never contracted SARS-CoV-2 infection. Study results and caveats: Clones arising from infection and from vaccination showed marked clonal contraction late after vaccination.

Germline V lookup: CDR1 SSHAT, CDR2 FNYEAQ (reference sequence). This CDR3 comprises 13 residues. The V gene lost 1 base and the J gene lost 5 bases, with 6 bases spanning the gap. This clone was recorded a few times. The antigen is unknown. The chain employs TRBV7-7 and TRBJ1-5; D is perhaps TRBD1 (5 bases). This TCR derives from a human donor who received a COVID-19 vaccine. This material consisted of CD4+ T cells from PBMCs cultured with SARS-CoV-2 spike peptides, taken before COVID-19 vaccination. CDR3 in amino acids: CASSLGRDQPQHF. DNA for the CDR3: TGTGCCAGCAGCTTAGGCAGGGATCAGCCCCAGCATTTT.